The text below deals with one T cell receptor beta chain. The data derive from a study of blood T cell repertoires in COVID-19. This table comes from immunoSEQ multiplex PCR, and its TCRdb copy is limited to in-frame clones, with some not included. There are roughly 120,000 clones in the sample; 78% occur only once, and about 2.3% lies in the top ten. The CDR3 is 18 amino acids. The V gene lost 4 bases and the J gene lost 0 bases, with 16 bases spanning the gap. CDR1 is MNHNS, CDR2 SASEGT, per germline. Sample: peripheral blood. The clonotype was recovered from a man between 65 and 85 years old with acute or convalescent COVID-19. The rearrangement links TRBV6-1 to TRBJ2-6; D is unclear. The CDR3 nucleotides read TGTGCCAGCAGTGGTTTCAGTCCGGGTGGCTCTGGGGCCAACGTCCTGACTTTC. Its translation: CASSGFSPGGSGANVLTF.